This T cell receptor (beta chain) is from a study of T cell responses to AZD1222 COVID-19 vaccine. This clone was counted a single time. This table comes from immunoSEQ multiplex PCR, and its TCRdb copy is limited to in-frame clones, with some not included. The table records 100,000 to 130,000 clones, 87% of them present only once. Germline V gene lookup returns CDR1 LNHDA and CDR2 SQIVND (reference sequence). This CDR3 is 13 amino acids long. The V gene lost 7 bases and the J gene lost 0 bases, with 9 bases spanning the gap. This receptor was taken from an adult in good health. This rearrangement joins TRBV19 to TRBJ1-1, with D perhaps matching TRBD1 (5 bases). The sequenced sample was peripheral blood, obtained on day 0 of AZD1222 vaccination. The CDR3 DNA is TGTGCCAGTAAGGAGACAGTGAACACTGAAGCTTTCTTT. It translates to CASKETVNTEAFF.